This T cell receptor beta chain came from a study of blood T cell repertoires in COVID-19. Study-level information: Sites in the United States, Italy and Spain provided acute and convalescent COVID-19 samples.

Original processing notes: Reference gene primer amplification yielded estimated nucleated cell counts. Only in-frame clones appear in the TCRdb table, and some are missing; sequencing was by immunoSEQ multiplex PCR. V and J calls and clone size are as listed in that table; D and trimming were resolved from the DNA. The sample lists tens of thousands of clones, about 88% occurring once. The source is a human donor in a cohort sampled during active COVID-19. The specimen was peripheral blood.

The CDR3 DNA reads as TGTGCCAGCAGTGAAAGCAGGTTTGGTGACACTGAAGCTTTCTTT. Protein: CASSESRFGDTEAFF. The gene calls are TRBV6-1 and TRBJ1-1; D gene uncertain. There are 15 residues in the CDR3. The germline V gene encodes CDR1 MNHNS and CDR2 SASEGT. The V end was cut by 2 bases, the J end by 3 bases, with 13 bases between.